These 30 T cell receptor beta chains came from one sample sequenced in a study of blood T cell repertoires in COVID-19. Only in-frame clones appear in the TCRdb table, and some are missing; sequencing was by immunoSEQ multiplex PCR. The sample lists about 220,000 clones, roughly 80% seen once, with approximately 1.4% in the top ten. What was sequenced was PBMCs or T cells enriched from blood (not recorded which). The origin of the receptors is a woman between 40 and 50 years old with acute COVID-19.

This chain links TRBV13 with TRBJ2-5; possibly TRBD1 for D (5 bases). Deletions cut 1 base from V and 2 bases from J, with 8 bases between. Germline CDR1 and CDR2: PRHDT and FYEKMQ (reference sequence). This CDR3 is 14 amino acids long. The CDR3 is CASSLESGQETQYF. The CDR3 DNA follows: TGTGCCAGCAGCTTAGAATCAGGGCAAGAGACCCAGTACTTC.

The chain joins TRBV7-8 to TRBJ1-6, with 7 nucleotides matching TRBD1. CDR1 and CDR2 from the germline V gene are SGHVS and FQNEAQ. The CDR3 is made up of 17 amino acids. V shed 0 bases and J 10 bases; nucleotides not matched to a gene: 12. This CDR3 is CASSLARATGVESPLHF. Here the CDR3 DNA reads TGTGCCAGCAGCTTAGCGAGGGCAACAGGGGTAGAATCACCCCTCCACTTT.

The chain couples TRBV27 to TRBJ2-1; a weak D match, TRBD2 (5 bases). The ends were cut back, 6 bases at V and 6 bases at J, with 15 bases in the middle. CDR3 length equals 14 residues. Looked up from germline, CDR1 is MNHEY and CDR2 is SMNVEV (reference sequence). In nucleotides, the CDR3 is TGTGCCAGCAGCGCCGCGGGTTTATTCAATGAGCAGTTCTTC. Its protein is CASSAAGLFNEQFF.

CDR3 sequence: CASSPIGQGYYNEQFF. CDR3 nucleotide sequence: TGTGCCAGCAGCCCAATTGGACAGGGCTACTACAATGAGCAGTTCTTC. The V and J genes are TRBV5-4 and TRBJ2-1, with 8 nucleotides matching TRBD1. The CDR3 spans 16 residues. After removal of 4 bases from V and 3 bases from J, the junction contained 9 bases not matched to a gene. CDR1 is SGHNT and CDR2 is YYREEE in the germline V gene (reference sequence).

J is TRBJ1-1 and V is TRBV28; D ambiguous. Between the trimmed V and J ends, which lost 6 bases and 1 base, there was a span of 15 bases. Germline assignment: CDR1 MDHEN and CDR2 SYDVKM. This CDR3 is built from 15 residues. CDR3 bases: TGTGCCAGCAGCTTTTCCGTACTCGGGAACACTGAAGCTTTCTTT. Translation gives CASSFSVLGNTEAFF.

The CDR3 bases are TGTGCCAGTAGCCACCACCCCCCCAGGGGAGAACAGCCCCAGCATTTT. Its protein is CASSHHPPRGEQPQHF. This chain uses TRBV19 with TRBJ1-5; D is perhaps TRBD1 (6 bases). CDR1 and CDR2 (germline): LNHDA, SQIVND (reference sequence). Trimming cost V 6 bases and J 7 bases, with 22 bases left between them. The CDR3 totals 16 residues.

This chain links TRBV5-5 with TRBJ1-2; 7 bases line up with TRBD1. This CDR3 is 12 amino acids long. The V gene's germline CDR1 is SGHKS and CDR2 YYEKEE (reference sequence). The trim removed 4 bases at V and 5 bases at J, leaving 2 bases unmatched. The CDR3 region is CASSPGGYGYTF. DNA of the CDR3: TGTGCCAGCAGCCCAGGGGGGTATGGCTACACCTTC.

The CDR3 nucleotides are TGTGCCAGCAGCTTGCCAGGGAACACCGGGGAGCTGTTTTTT. Its protein is CASSLPGNTGELFF. This chain connects TRBV5-6 to TRBJ2-2; no clear D gene. V was trimmed by 1 base and J by 1 base, leaving 5 bases between them. In germline, CDR1 is SGHDT, CDR2 YYEEEE. The CDR3 extends over 14 amino acids. The entire variable domain, with the rest obtained from reference TRBV5-6 and TRBJ2-2, is as follows: DAGVTQSPTHLIKTRGQQVTLRCSPKSGHDTVSWYQQALGQGPQFIFQYYEEEERQRGNFPDRFSGHQFPNYSSELNVNALLLGDSALYLCASSLPGNTGELFFGEGSRLTVL.

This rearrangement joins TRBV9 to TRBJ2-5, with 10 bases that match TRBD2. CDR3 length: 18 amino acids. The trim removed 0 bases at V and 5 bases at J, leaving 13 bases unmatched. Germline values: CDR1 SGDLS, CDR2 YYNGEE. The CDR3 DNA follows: TGTGCCAGCAGCGTAGAGCGGGGGGGCCGTAAACCCGGTGAGACCCAGTACTTC. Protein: CASSVERGGRKPGETQYF. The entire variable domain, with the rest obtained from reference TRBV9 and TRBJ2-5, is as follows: DSGVTQTPKHLITATGQRVTLRCSPRSGDLSVYWYQQSLDQGLQFLIQYYNGEERAKGNILERFSAQQFPDLHSELNLSSLELGDSALYFCASSVERGGRKPGETQYFGPGTRLLVL.

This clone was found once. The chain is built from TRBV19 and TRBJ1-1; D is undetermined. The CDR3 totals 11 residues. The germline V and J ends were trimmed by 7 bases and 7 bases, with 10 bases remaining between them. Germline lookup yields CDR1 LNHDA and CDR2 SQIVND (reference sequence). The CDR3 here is CASIARGEAFF. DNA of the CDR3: TGTGCCAGTATAGCTCGGGGTGAAGCTTTCTTT.

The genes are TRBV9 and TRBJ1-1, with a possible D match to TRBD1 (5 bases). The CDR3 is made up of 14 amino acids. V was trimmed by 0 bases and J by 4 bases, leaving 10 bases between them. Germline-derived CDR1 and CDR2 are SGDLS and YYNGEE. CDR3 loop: CASSVEWQGTEAFF. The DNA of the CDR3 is TGTGCCAGCAGCGTAGAGTGGCAGGGCACTGAAGCTTTCTTT.

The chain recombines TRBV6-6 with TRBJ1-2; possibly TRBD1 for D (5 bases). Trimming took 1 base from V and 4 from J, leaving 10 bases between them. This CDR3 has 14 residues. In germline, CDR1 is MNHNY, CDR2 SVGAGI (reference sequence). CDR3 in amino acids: CASSYYQGSYGYTF. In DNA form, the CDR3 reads TGTGCCAGCAGTTACTATCAGGGTTCCTATGGCTACACCTTC.

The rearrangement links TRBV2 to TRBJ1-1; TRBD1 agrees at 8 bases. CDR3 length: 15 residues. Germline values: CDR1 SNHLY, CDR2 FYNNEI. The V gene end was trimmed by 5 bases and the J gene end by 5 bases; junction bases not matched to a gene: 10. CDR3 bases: TGTGCCAGCAGTTCTCCGGACAGGGCGAGGACTGAAGCTTTCTTT. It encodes CASSSPDRARTEAFF.

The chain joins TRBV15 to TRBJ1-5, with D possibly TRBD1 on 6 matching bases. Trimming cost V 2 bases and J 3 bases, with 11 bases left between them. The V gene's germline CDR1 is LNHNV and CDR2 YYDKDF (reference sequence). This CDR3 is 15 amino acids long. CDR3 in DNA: TGTGCCACCAGCAGATCTACAGGGTACAATCAGCCCCAGCATTTT. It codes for CATSRSTGYNQPQHF.

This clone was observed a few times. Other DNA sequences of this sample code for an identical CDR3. The CDR3 reads CASSFTGTGGRDTIYF. Written as DNA, the CDR3 is TGTGCCAGCAGTTTTACCGGGACAGGGGGCCGGGACACCATATATTTT. This chain uses TRBV27 with TRBJ1-3; 12 nucleotides line up with TRBD1. The CDR3 runs 16 residues. The junction had 8 bases not matched to a gene; V was cut back by 3 bases and J by 8 bases. Germline V gene lookup returns CDR1 MNHEY and CDR2 SMNVEV (reference sequence).

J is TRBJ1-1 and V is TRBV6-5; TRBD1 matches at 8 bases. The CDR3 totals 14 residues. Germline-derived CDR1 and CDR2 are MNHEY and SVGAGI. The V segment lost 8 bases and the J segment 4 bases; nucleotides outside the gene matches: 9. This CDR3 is CASSGDRMITEAFF. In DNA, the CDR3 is TGTGCCAGCTCCGGGGACAGGATGATCACTGAAGCTTTCTTT.

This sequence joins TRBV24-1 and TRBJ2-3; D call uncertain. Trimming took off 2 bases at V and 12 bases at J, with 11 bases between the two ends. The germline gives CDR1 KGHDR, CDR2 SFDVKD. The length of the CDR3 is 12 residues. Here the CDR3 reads CATSDSDSPQYF. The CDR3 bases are TGTGCCACCAGTGATTCGGATAGCCCCCAGTATTTT.

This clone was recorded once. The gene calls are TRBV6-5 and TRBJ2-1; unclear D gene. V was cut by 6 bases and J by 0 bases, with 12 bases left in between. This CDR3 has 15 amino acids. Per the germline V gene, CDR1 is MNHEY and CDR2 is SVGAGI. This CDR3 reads CASSPKLSSYNEQFF. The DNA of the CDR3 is TGTGCCAGCAGCCCCAAGCTTAGCTCCTACAATGAGCAGTTCTTC.

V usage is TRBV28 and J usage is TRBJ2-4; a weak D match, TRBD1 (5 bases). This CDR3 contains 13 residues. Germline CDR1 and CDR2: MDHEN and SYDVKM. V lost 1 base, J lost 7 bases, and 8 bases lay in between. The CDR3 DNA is TGTGCCAGCAGTTTATCCACAGGCAACATTCAGTACTTC. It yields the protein CASSLSTGNIQYF.

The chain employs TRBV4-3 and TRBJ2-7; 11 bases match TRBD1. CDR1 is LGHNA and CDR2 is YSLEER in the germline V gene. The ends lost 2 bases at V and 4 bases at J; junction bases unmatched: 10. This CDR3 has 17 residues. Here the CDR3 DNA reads TGCGCCAGCAGCCAAATAGGGGGGACAGGGGGGAGATACGAGCAGTACTTC. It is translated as CASSQIGGTGGRYEQYF.

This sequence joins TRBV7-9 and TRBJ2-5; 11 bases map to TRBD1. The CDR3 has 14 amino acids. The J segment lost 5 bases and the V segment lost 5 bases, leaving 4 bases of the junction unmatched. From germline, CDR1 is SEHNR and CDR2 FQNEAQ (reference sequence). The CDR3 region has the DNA TGTGCCAGCAGCGTTGGACAGGGGGCTGAGACCCAGTACTTC. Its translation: CASSVGQGAETQYF.

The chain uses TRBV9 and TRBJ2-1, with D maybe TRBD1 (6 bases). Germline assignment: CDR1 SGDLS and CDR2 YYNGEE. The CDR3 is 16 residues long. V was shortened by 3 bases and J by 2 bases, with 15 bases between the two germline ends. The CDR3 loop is CASSASPGDPYNEQFF. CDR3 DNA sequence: TGTGCCAGCAGCGCCTCACCAGGGGACCCCTACAATGAGCAGTTCTTC. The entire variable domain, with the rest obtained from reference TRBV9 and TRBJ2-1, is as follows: DSGVTQTPKHLITATGQRVTLRCSPRSGDLSVYWYQQSLDQGLQFLIQYYNGEERAKGNILERFSAQQFPDLHSELNLSSLELGDSALYFCASSASPGDPYNEQFFGPGTRLTVL.

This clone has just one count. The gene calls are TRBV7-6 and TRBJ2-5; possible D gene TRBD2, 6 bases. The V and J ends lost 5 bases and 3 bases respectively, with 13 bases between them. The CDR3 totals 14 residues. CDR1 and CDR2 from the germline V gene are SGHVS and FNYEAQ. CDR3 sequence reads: CASSVSGEEETQYF. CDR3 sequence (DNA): TGTGCCAGCAGCGTATCGGGGGAAGAAGAGACCCAGTACTTC. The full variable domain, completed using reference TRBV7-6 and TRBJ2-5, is GAGVSQSPRYKVTKRGQDVALRCDPISGHVSLYWYRQALGQGPEFLTYFNYEAQQDKSGLPNDRFSAERPEGSISTLTIQRTEQRDSAMYRCASSVSGEEETQYFGPGTRLLVL.

Here the CDR3 DNA reads TGTGCCAGCAGGGTTGACAGGCGCCCCTACAATGAGCAGTTCTTC. As protein: CASRVDRRPYNEQFF. The rearrangement uses TRBV6-5 and TRBJ2-1; a weak D match, TRBD1 (6 bases). The length of the CDR3 is 15 residues. Trimming pared 6 bases from V and 2 bases from J, leaving 14 bases between. Germline V lookup: CDR1 MNHEY, CDR2 SVGAGI.

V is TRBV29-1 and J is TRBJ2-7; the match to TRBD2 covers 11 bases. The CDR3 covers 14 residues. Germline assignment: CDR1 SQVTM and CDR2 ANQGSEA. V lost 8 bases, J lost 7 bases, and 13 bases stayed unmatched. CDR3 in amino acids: CSPPGSGGAGEQYF. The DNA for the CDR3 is TGCAGCCCTCCAGGTAGCGGGGGGGCCGGGGAGCAGTACTTC.

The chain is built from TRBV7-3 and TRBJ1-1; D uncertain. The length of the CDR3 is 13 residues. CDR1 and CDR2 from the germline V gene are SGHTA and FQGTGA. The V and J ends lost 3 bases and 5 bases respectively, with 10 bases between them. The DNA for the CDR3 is TGTGCCAGCAGCTTGTCACCGGTGACTGAAGCTTTCTTT. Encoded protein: CASSLSPVTEAFF.

The CDR3 region is CAISTSGLSYNEQFF. In DNA, the CDR3 is TGTGCCATCTCGACTAGCGGGTTATCCTACAATGAGCAGTTCTTC. The chain carries TRBV10-3 and TRBJ2-1; 10 bases map to TRBD2. The junction had 5 bases not matched to a gene; V was cut back by 8 bases and J by 1 base. The CDR3 length is 15 residues. Germline assignment: CDR1 ENHRY and CDR2 SYGVKD.

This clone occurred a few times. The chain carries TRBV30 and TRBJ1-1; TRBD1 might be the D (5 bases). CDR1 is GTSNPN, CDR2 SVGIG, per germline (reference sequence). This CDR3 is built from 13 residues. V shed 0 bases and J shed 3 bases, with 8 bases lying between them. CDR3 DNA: TGTGCCTGGAGTGTAACGGGGGACACTGAAGCTTTCTTT. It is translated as CAWSVTGDTEAFF. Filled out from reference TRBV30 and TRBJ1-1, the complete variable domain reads SQTIHQWPATLVQPVGSPLSLECTVEGTSNPNLYWYRQAAGRGLQLLFYSVGIGQISSEVPQNLSASRPQDRQFILSSKKLLLSDSGFYLCAWSVTGDTEAFFGQGTRLTVV.

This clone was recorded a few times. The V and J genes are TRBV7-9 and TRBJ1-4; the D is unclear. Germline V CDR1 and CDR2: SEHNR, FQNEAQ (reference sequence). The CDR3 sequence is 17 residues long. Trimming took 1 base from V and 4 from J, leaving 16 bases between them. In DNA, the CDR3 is TGTGCCAGCAGCTTAGAATACAGCTCCGTGGTTAATGAAAAACTGTTTTTT. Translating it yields CASSLEYSSVVNEKLFF.

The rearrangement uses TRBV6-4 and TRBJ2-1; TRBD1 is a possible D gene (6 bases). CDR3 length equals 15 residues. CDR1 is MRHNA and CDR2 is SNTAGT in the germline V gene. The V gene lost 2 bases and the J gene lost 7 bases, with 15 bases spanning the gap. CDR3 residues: CASSDRTDQGNEQFF. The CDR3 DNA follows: TGTGCCAGCAGTGACAGGACGGACCAGGGGAATGAGCAGTTCTTC.